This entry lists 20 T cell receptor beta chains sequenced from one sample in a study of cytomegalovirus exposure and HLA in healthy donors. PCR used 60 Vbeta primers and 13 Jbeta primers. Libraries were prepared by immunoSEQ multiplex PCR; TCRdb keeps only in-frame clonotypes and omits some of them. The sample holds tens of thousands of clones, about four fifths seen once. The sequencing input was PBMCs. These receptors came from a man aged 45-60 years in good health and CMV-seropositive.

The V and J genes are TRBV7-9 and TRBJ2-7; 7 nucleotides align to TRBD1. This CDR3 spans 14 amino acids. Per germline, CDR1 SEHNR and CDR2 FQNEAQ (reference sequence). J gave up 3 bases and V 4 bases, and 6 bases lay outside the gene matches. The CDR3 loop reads CASSYPGQYYEQYF. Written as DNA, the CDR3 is TGTGCCAGCAGCTACCCGGGACAGTACTACGAGCAGTACTTC. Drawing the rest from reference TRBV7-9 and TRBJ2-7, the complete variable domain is DTGVSQNPRHKITKRGQNVTFRCDPISEHNRLYWYRQTLGQGPEFLTYFQNEAQLEKSRLLSDRFSAERPKGSFSTLEIQRTEQGDSAMYLCASSYPGQYYEQYFGPGTRLTVT.

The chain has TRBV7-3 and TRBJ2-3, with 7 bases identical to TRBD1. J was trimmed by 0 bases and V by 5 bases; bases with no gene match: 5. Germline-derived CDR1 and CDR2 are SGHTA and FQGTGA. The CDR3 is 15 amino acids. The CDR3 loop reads CASSRTGASTDTQYF. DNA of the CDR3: TGTGCCAGCAGCAGGACAGGAGCTAGCACAGATACGCAGTATTTT.

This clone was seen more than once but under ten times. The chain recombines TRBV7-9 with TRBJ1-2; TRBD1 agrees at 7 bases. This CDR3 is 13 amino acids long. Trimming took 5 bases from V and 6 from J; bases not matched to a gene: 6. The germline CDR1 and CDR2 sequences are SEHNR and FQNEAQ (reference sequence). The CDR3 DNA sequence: TGTGCCAGCAGCCCGACAGGGACCCATGGCTACACCTTC. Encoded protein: CASSPTGTHGYTF.

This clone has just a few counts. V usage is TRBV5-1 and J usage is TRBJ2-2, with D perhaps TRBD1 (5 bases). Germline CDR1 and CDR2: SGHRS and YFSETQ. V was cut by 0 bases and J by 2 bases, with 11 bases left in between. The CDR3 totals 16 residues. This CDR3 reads CASSLGQYLNTGELFF. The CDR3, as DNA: TGCGCCAGCAGCTTGGGACAGTACCTAAACACCGGGGAGCTGTTTTTT.

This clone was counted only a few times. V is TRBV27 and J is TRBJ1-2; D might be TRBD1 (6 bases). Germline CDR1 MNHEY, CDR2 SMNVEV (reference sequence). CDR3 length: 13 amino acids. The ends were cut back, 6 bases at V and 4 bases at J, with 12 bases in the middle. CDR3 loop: CASRGTRGYGYTF. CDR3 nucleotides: TGTGCCAGCAGAGGGACAAGGGGCTATGGCTACACCTTC.

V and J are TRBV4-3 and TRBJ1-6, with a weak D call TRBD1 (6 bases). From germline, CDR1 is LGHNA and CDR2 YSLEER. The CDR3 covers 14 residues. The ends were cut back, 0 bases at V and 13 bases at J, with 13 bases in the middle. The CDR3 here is CASSQDDQGLPLHF. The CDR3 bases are TGCGCCAGCAGCCAAGATGATCAGGGGCTGCCCCTCCACTTT.

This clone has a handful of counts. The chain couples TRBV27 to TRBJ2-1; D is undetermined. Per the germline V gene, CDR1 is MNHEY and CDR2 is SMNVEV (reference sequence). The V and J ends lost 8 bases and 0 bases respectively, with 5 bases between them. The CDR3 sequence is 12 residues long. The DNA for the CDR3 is TGTGCCAGCCTTAGCTCCTACAATGAGCAGTTCTTC. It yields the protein CASLSSYNEQFF.

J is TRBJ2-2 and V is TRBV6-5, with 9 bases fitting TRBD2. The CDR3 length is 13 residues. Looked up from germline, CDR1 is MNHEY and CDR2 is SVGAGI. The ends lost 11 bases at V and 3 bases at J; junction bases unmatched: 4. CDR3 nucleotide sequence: TGTGCCGCGGCGGGAGGGTACACCGGGGAGCTGTTTTTT. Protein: CAAAGGYTGELFF.

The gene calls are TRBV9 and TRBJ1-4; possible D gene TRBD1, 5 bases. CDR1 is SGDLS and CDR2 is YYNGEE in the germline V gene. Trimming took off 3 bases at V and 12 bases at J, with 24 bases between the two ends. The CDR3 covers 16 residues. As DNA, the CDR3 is TGTGCCAGCAGCGGCCGAGGCGACAGTGTAATGGCGGAACTGTTTTTT. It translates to CASSGRGDSVMAELFF.

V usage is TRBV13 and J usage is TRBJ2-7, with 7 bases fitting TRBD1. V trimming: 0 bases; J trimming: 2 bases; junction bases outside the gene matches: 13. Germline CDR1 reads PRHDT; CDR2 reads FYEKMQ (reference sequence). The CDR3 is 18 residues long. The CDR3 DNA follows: TGTGCCAGCAGCTTAGGCCTCGGCTTTGGGACAGACACCTACGAGCAGTACTTC. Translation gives CASSLGLGFGTDTYEQYF.

CDR3: CATSRGGGGVLEQYF. In DNA form, the CDR3 reads TGTGCCACCAGCAGAGGGGGTGGAGGGGTACTCGAGCAGTACTTC. This rearrangement joins TRBV15 to TRBJ2-7; the D gene is possibly TRBD2 (6 bases). CDR1 is LNHNV, CDR2 YYDKDF, per germline (reference sequence). Trimming stripped 1 base from V and 6 bases from J, with 16 bases between. The CDR3 covers 15 residues.

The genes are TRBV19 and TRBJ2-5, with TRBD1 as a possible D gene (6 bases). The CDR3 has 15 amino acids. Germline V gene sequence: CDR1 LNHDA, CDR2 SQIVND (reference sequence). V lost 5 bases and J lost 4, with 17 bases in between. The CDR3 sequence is CASSVDRMGAETQYF. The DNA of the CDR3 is TGTGCCAGTAGTGTCGACAGGATGGGTGCAGAGACCCAGTACTTC. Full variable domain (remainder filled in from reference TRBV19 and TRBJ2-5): DGGITQSPKYLFRKEGQNVTLSCEQNLNHDAMYWYRQDPGQGLRLIYYSQIVNDFQKGDIAEGYSVSREKKESFPLTVTSAQKNPTAFYLCASSVDRMGAETQYFGPGTRLLVL.

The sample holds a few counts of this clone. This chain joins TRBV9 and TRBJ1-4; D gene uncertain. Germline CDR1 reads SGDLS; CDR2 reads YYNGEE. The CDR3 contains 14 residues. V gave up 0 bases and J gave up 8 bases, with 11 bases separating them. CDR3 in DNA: TGTGCCAGCAGCGTAGGGGTGAGAGGCGAAAAACTGTTTTTT. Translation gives CASSVGVRGEKLFF.

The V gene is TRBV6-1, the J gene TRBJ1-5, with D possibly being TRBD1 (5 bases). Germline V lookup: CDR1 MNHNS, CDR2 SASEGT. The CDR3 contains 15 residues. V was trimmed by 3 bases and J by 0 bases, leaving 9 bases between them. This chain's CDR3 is CASSDPGGSNQPQHF. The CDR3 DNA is TGTGCCAGCAGTGATCCGGGGGGTAGCAATCAGCCCCAGCATTTT.

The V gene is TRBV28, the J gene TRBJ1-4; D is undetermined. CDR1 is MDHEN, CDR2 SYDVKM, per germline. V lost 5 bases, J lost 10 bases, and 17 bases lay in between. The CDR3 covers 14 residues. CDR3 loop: CASSEIRETGKLFF. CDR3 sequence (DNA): TGTGCCAGCAGTGAGATTCGGGAGACGGGAAAACTGTTTTTT.

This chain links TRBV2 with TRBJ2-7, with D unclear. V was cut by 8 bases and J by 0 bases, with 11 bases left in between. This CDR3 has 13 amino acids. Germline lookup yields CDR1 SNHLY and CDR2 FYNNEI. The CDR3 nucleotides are TGTGCCAGCTGGGCCAGCAGCTCCTACGAGCAGTACTTC. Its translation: CASWASSSYEQYF.

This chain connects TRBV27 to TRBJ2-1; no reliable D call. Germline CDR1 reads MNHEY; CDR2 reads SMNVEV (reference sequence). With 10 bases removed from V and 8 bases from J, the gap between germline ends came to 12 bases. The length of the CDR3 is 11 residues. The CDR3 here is CANVSRHEQFF. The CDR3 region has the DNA TGTGCCAACGTGAGTCGCCATGAGCAGTTCTTC.

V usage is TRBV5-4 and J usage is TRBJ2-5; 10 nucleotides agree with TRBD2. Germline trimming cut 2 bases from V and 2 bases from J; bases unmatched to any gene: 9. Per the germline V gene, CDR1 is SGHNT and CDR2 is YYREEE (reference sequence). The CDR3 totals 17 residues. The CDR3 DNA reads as TGTGCCAGCAGCTTAGGTAGCGGGGGGCCCACTCAAGAGACCCAGTACTTC. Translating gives CASSLGSGGPTQETQYF.

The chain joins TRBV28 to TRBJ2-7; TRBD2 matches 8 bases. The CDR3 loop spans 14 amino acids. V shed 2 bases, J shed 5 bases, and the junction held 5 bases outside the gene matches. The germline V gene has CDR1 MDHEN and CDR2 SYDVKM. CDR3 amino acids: CASSLAGGSDEQYF. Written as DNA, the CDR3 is TGTGCCAGCAGTTTAGCGGGAGGAAGCGACGAGCAGTACTTC.

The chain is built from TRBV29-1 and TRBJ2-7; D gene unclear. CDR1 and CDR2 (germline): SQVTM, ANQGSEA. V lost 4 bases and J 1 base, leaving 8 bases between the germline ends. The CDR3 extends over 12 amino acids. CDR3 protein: CSVADTSYEQYF. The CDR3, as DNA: TGCAGCGTTGCCGACACATCCTACGAGCAGTACTTC.